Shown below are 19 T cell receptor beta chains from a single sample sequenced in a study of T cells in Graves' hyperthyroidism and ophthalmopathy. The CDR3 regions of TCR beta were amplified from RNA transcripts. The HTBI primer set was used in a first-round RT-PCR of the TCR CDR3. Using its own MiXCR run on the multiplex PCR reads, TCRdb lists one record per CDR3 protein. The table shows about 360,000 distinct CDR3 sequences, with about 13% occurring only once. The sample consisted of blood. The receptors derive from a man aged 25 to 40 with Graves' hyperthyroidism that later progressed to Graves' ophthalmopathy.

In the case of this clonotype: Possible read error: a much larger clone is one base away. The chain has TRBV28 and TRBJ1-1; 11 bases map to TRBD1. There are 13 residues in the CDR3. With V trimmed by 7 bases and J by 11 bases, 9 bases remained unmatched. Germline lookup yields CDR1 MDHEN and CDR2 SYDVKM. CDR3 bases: TGTGCCAGCATCGGACAGGGGGCCTGTGAGGCTTTCTTT. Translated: CASIGQGACEAFF.

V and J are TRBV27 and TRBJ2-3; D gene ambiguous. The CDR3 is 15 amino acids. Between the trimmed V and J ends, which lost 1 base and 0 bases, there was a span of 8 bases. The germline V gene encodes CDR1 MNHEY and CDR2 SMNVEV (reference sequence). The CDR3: CASSLYYRSTDTQYF. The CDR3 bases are TGTGCCAGCAGTTTATATTACCGGAGCACAGATACGCAGTATTTT.

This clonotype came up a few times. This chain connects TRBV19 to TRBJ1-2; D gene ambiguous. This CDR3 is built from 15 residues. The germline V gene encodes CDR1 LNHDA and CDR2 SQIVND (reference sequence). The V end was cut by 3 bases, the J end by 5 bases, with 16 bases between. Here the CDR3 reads CASSIGRVVLYGYTF. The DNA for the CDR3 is TGTGCCAGTAGTATTGGAAGGGTAGTACTATATGGCTACACCTTC.

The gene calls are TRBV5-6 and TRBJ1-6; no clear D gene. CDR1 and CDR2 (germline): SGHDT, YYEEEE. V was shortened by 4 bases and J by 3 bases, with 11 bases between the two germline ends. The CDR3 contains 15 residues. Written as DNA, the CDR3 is TGTGCCAGCAGCACGGGAAGGTTCTATAATTCACCCCTCCACTTT. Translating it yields CASSTGRFYNSPLHF.

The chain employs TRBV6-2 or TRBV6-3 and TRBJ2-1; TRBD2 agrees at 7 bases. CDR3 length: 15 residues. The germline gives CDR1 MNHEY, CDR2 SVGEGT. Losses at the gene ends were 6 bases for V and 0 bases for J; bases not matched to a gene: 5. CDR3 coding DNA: TGTGCCAGCAGAGTACTAGCGACCTCCTACAATGAGCAGTTCTTC. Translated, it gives CASRVLATSYNEQFF.

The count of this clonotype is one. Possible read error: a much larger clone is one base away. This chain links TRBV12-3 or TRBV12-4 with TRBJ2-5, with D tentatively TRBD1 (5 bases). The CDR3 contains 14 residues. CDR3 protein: CVSSFSSGQETQYF. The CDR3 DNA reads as TGTGTCAGCAGTTTTAGTTCAGGGCAAGAGACCCAGTACTTC.

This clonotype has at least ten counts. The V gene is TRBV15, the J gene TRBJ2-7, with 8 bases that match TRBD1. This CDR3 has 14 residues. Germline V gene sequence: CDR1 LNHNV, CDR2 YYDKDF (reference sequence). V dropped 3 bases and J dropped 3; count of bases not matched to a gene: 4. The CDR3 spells CATSSGDRGYEQYF. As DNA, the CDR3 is TGTGCCACCAGCAGTGGAGACAGGGGCTACGAGCAGTACTTC.

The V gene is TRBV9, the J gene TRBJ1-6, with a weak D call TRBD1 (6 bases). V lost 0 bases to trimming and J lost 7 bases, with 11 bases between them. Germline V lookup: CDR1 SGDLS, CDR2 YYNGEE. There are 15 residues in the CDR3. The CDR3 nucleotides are TGTGCCAGCAGCGTAGGGGAAGGGGGAAATTCACCCCTCCACTTT. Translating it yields CASSVGEGGNSPLHF.

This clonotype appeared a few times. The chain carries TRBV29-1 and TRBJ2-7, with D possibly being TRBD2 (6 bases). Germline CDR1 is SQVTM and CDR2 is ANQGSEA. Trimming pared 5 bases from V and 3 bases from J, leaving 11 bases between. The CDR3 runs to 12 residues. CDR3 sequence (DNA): TGCAGCGTTCAGGAGCGGGTCTACGAGCAGTACTTC. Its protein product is CSVQERVYEQYF.

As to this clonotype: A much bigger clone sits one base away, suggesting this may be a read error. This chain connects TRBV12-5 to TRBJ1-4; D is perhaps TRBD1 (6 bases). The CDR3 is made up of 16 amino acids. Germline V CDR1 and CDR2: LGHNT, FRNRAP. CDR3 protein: CASGLVLGQSPEKPFF. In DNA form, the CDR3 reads TGTGCTAGTGGTTTGGTCCTTGGACAGTCCCCGGAAAAACCGTTTTTT.

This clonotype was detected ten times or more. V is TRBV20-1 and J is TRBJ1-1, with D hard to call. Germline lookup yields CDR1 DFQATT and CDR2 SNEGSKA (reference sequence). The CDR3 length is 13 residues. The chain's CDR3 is CRANPLEISEAFF. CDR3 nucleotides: TGCAGAGCAAATCCCCTCGAGATTTCCGAAGCTTTCTTT.

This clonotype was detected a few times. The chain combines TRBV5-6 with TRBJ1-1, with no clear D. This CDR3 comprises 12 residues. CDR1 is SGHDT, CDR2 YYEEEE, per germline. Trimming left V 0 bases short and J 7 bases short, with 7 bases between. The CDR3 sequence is CASSLAIGEAFF. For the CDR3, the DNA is TGTGCCAGCAGCTTGGCCATTGGTGAAGCTTTCTTT.

This CDR3 is CASSLPVATQPQHF. CDR3 nucleotides: TGTGCCAGCAGTTTACCAGTGGCAACTCAGCCCCAGCATTTT. The chain links TRBV28 to TRBJ1-5; D unclear. V lost 2 bases to trimming and J lost 6 bases, with 11 bases between them. Germline V lookup: CDR1 MDHEN, CDR2 SYDVKM. This CDR3 is built from 14 residues. Full variable domain (rest looked up from reference TRBV28 and TRBJ1-5): DVKVTQSSRYLVKRTGEKVFLECVQDMDHENMFWYRQDPGLGLRLIYFSYDVKMKEKGDIPEGYSVSREKKERFSLILESASTNQTSMYLCASSLPVATQPQHFGDGTRLSIL.

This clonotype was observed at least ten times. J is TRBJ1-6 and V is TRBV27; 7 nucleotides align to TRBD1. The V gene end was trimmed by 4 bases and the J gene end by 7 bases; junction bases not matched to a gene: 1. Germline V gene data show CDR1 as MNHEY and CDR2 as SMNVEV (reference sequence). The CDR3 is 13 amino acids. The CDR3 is CASSWGQNSPLHF. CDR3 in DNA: TGTGCCAGCAGTTGGGGACAGAATTCACCCCTCCACTTT.

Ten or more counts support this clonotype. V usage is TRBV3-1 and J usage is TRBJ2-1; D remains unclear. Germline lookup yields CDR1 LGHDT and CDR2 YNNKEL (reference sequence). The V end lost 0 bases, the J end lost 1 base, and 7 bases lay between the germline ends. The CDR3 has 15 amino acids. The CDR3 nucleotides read TGTGCCAGCAGCCAAGATTTGCGGTCCTACAATGAGCAGTTCTTC. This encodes CASSQDLRSYNEQFF.

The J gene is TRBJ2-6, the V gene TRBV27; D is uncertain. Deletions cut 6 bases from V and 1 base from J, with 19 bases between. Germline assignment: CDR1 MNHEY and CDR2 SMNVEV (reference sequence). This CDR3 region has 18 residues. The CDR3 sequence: CASSPSPDVVSGANVLTF. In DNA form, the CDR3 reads TGTGCCAGCAGCCCAAGCCCGGACGTCGTTTCTGGGGCCAACGTCCTGACTTTC.

The CDR3 region is CASQNLVAGGHTEQFF. The CDR3 DNA sequence: TGCGCCAGCCAAAACTTGGTTGCAGGGGGACACACTGAGCAGTTCTTC. The chain uses TRBV5-1 and TRBJ2-1; 7 bases match TRBD1. Per the germline V gene, CDR1 is SGHRS and CDR2 is YFSETQ. Trimming removed 7 bases from V and 9 bases from J; junction bases left unmatched: 19. The CDR3 consists of 16 residues.

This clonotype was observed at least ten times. The CDR3 loop is CASSRDGNYGYTF. CDR3 DNA sequence: TGTGCCAGCAGCCGGGACGGTAACTATGGCTACACCTTC. The chain combines TRBV11-2 with TRBJ1-2; TRBD1 might be the D (5 bases). There are 13 residues in the CDR3. The ends were cut back, 5 bases at V and 1 base at J, with 8 bases in the middle. The V gene's germline CDR1 is SGHAT and CDR2 FQNNGV.

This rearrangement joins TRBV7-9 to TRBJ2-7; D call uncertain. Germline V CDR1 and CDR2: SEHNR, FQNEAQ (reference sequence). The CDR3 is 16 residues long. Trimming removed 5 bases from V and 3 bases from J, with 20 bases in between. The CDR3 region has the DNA TGTGCCAGCAGCCATCCCTCACGGCACGGAGACTACGAGCAGTACTTC. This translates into CASSHPSRHGDYEQYF. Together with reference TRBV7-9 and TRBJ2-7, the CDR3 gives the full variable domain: DTGVSQNPRHKITKRGQNVTFRCDPISEHNRLYWYRQTLGQGPEFLTYFQNEAQLEKSRLLSDRFSAERPKGSFSTLEIQRTEQGDSAMYLCASSHPSRHGDYEQYFGPGTRLTVT.